One sample yielded the 32 T cell receptor beta chains listed below, sequenced in a study of STAT5B mutations in CD4+ large granular lymphocyte leukemia. Sequenced by immunoSEQ multiplex PCR; TCRdb stores in-frame clones only, minus some. Of around 50,000 clones in the sample, approximately 84% were seen once. The sequencing input was CD4+ T cells from blood buffy coats. The source of these receptors is a human donor in good health.

The chain carries TRBV14 and TRBJ2-2, with 7 bases fitting TRBD2. J gave up 2 bases and V 3 bases, and 6 bases lay outside the gene matches. The CDR3 extends over 16 amino acids. Germline-derived CDR1 and CDR2 are SGHDN and FVKESK. CDR3 DNA sequence: TGTGCCAGCAGCCAGTTTGCGGGAGCCAACACCGGGGAGCTGTTTTTT. This gives the protein CASSQFAGANTGELFF. The whole variable domain, remainder taken from reference TRBV14 and TRBJ2-2, is EAGVTQFPSHSVIEKGQTVTLRCDPISGHDNLYWYRRVMGKEIKFLLHFVKESKQDESGMPNNRFLAERTGGTYSTLKVQPAELEDSGVYFCASSQFAGANTGELFFGEGSRLTVL.

This rearrangement joins TRBV6-5 to TRBJ2-7; maybe TRBD2 (5 bases). The CDR3 spans 14 residues. Per germline, CDR1 MNHEY and CDR2 SVGAGI. V was pared by 0 bases and J by 2 bases, with 8 bases between. CDR3 sequence reads: CASSYSPGTYEQYF. DNA for the CDR3: TGTGCCAGCAGTTACTCTCCGGGGACCTACGAGCAGTACTTC.

The chain recombines TRBV4-1 with TRBJ2-1, with D maybe TRBD2 (6 bases). Germline V gives CDR1 MGHRA, CDR2 YSYEKL. This CDR3 region has 17 residues. The V end was cut by 3 bases, the J end by 0 bases, with 15 bases between. The DNA of the CDR3 is TGCGCCAGCAGCCAGGGTCGGCGGGGAAGCTCCTACAATGAGCAGTTCTTC. As protein: CASSQGRRGSSYNEQFF.

This clone was seen only once. The chain is built from TRBV5-4 and TRBJ2-7, with TRBD1 identical over 10 bases. Germline assignment: CDR1 SGHNT and CDR2 YYREEE (reference sequence). This CDR3 has 17 amino acids. V gave up 0 bases and J gave up 4 bases; unmatched junction bases: 10. The CDR3, as DNA: TGTGCCAGCAGCTTGGTTGGGAGGGGACAGGGGTTGTACGAGCAGTACTTC. Its protein product is CASSLVGRGQGLYEQYF.

This rearrangement joins TRBV2 to TRBJ2-3; 8 bases line up with TRBD2. The V gene's germline CDR1 is SNHLY and CDR2 FYNNEI. The CDR3 is made up of 14 amino acids. V lost 5 bases to trimming and J lost 2 bases; unmatched junction nucleotides: 3. This CDR3 reads CASSKLAATDTQYF. In DNA, the CDR3 is TGTGCCAGCAGTAAACTAGCGGCCACAGATACGCAGTATTTT.

The chain couples TRBV5-1 to TRBJ2-7, with D maybe TRBD1 (6 bases). The length of the CDR3 is 16 residues. The germline CDR1 and CDR2 sequences are SGHRS and YFSETQ. V was pared by 0 bases and J by 0 bases, with 13 bases between. In DNA form, the CDR3 reads TGCGCCAGCAGCTTGGATTGGGGACACGACTCCTACGAGCAGTACTTC. This translates into CASSLDWGHDSYEQYF.

The chain links TRBV6-6 to TRBJ2-5; D unclear. CDR1 and CDR2 from the germline V gene are MNHNY and SVGAGI (reference sequence). This CDR3 region has 14 residues. V was shortened by 3 bases and J by 4 bases, with 12 bases between the two germline ends. CDR3 coding DNA: TGTGCCAGCAGTTATCTGGAAAGTGGAGAGACCCAGTACTTC. This sequence encodes CASSYLESGETQYF.

The chain has TRBV25-1 and TRBJ2-7; possible D gene TRBD1, 5 bases. The CDR3 spans 14 residues. Looked up from germline, CDR1 is MGHDK and CDR2 is SYGVNS. The V and J ends lost 2 bases and 4 bases respectively, with 12 bases between them. As DNA, the CDR3 is TGTGCCAGCAGTGAACCCAGGGCCCCTTACGAGCAGTACTTC. Translated: CASSEPRAPYEQYF.

In this sample, this clone turned up a few times. This sequence joins TRBV11-3 and TRBJ2-4; 11 nucleotides line up with TRBD2. V trimming: 4 bases; J trimming: 6 bases; junction bases outside the gene matches: 2. The CDR3 runs 14 residues. Germline V gene data show CDR1 as SGHNT and CDR2 as YENEEA. CDR3 region: CASSSLAGVNIQYF. CDR3 nucleotide sequence: TGTGCCAGCAGCTCACTAGCGGGGGTAAACATTCAGTACTTC.

The chain links TRBV5-4 to TRBJ2-5; no reliable D call. Germline V gene sequence: CDR1 SGHNT, CDR2 YYREEE (reference sequence). Trimming shortened V by 1 base and J by 5 bases, and 12 bases separated the two germline ends. The CDR3 consists of 14 residues. CDR3 region: CASSLRQFRETQYF. The CDR3 DNA is TGTGCCAGCAGCTTGCGGCAGTTCCGGGAGACCCAGTACTTC.

The chain carries TRBV6-1 and TRBJ1-2; TRBD1 aligns across 7 bases. There are 15 residues in the CDR3. The germline gives CDR1 MNHNS, CDR2 SASEGT. Losses at the gene ends were 5 bases for V and 4 bases for J; bases not matched to a gene: 10. In nucleotides, the CDR3 is TGTGCCAGCAGTATATTGGGACAGAGTCTCTATGGCTACACCTTC. It codes for CASSILGQSLYGYTF.

The chain recombines TRBV6-5 with TRBJ1-5; tentatively, D is TRBD1 (6 bases). With 0 bases removed from V and 6 bases from J, the gap between germline ends came to 15 bases. CDR1 is MNHEY, CDR2 SVGAGI, per germline. The CDR3 has 16 amino acids. The CDR3 here is CASSYSGRGLGQPQHF. The CDR3 nucleotides read TGTGCCAGCAGTTACTCGGGCAGGGGATTAGGTCAGCCCCAGCATTTT.

The rearrangement uses TRBV27 and TRBJ2-7; 7 bases map to TRBD2. From germline, CDR1 is MNHEY and CDR2 SMNVEV (reference sequence). V lost 8 bases, J lost 8 bases, and 9 bases stayed unmatched. CDR3 length: 12 residues. CDR3 region: CASSGGGYKQYF. The DNA for the CDR3 is TGTGCCAGCTCTGGGGGGGGTTACAAGCAGTACTTC.

Concerning this clone: An end of the junction differs from the germline gene, which may be a read error. V usage is TRBV19 and J usage is TRBJ2-3; D is possibly TRBD2 (6 bases). This CDR3 has 16 residues. CDR1 and CDR2 (germline): LNHDA, SQIVND (reference sequence). The CDR3 nucleotides read TGTGCCACGGTACCGAGGCTAGCGAATAGCACAGATGCGCAGTATTTT. Residues: CATVPRLANSTDAQYF.

V usage is TRBV5-1 and J usage is TRBJ2-7; 12 bases line up with TRBD1. The junction had 7 bases not matched to a gene; V was cut back by 3 bases and J by 3 bases. The V gene's germline CDR1 is SGHRS and CDR2 YFSETQ. The CDR3 consists of 16 residues. CDR3 protein: CASSWSGTGGNYEQYF. As DNA, the CDR3 is TGCGCCAGCAGCTGGTCCGGGACAGGGGGCAACTACGAGCAGTACTTC.

V gene TRBV7-9 combines with J gene TRBJ2-7; D is possibly TRBD1 or TRBD2 (5 bases each). The germline gives CDR1 SEHNR, CDR2 FQNEAQ (reference sequence). This CDR3 comprises 16 residues. V was clipped by 5 bases and J by 7 bases, with 24 bases between them. CDR3 in DNA: TGTGCCAGCAGCCCTAGGGACCTAGGGGATTTTAGAGAGCAGTACTTC. As protein: CASSPRDLGDFREQYF.

The chain joins TRBV7-9 to TRBJ1-1; 8 bases are shared with TRBD1. Trimming at V came to 3 bases and at J to 7 bases, leaving 4 bases not matched to a gene. This CDR3 region has 13 residues. Germline lookup yields CDR1 SEHNR and CDR2 FQNEAQ (reference sequence). CDR3 region: CASSLGQESEAFF. The CDR3 DNA is TGTGCCAGCAGCTTGGGACAGGAAAGTGAAGCTTTCTTT.

The chain uses TRBV19 and TRBJ2-5; possibly TRBD1 for D (5 bases). The CDR3 totals 13 residues. Trimming stripped 6 bases from V and 6 bases from J, with 14 bases between. Germline CDR1 LNHDA, CDR2 SQIVND (reference sequence). The CDR3 spells CASSPGSGKTQYF. For the CDR3, the DNA is TGTGCCAGTAGCCCAGGGTCGGGTAAGACCCAGTACTTC.

The genes are TRBV30 and TRBJ2-7; D tentatively fits TRBD1 or TRBD2 (6 bases each). This CDR3 is 13 amino acids long. CDR1 is GTSNPN, CDR2 SVGIG, per germline (reference sequence). The V and J ends lost 2 bases and 2 bases respectively, with 10 bases between them. The CDR3 region has the DNA TGTGCCTGGAGTAAAGGGGGGACCTACGAGCAGTACTTC. The encoded protein is CAWSKGGTYEQYF. Drawing the rest from reference TRBV30 and TRBJ2-7, the complete variable domain is SQTIHQWPATLVQPVGSPLSLECTVEGTSNPNLYWYRQAAGRGLQLLFYSVGIGQISSEVPQNLSASRPQDRQFILSSKKLLLSDSGFYLCAWSKGGTYEQYFGPGTRLTVT.

The rearrangement joins TRBV5-4 to TRBJ1-1; no reliable D call. V lost 0 bases to trimming and J lost 3 bases, with 9 bases between them. This CDR3 has 14 amino acids. Germline V lookup: CDR1 SGHNT, CDR2 YYREEE (reference sequence). The CDR3 here is CASSLEGDHTEAFF. For the CDR3, the DNA is TGTGCCAGCAGCTTGGAGGGTGATCACACTGAAGCTTTCTTT.

The chain combines TRBV28 with TRBJ2-1; D unresolved. The germline V and J ends were trimmed by 6 bases and 2 bases, with 5 bases remaining between them. Germline V CDR1 and CDR2: MDHEN, SYDVKM. The CDR3 is 12 amino acids. CDR3 residues: CASRLPYNEQFF. The CDR3 DNA reads as TGTGCCAGCAGGCTGCCCTACAATGAGCAGTTCTTC.

This chain links TRBV5-4 with TRBJ2-2; D is possibly TRBD1 (5 bases). V lost 0 bases and J lost 5, with 5 bases in between. Germline CDR1 reads SGHNT; CDR2 reads YYREEE (reference sequence). This CDR3 contains 13 residues. The CDR3 region is CASSLAGTGELFF. CDR3 coding DNA: TGTGCCAGCAGCTTGGCAGGGACCGGGGAGCTGTTTTTT.

This chain links TRBV18 with TRBJ2-5; 11 positions match TRBD2. J was trimmed by 5 bases and V by 1 base; bases with no gene match: 3. The germline V gene has CDR1 KGHSH and CDR2 LQKENI. The CDR3 extends over 15 amino acids. Here the CDR3 reads CASSPLTSGIETQYF. CDR3 nucleotides: TGTGCCAGCTCACCACTGACTAGCGGGATCGAGACCCAGTACTTC.

This clone was found once. V and J are TRBV5-1 and TRBJ2-7; weak D call: TRBD2 (5 bases). CDR1 is SGHRS and CDR2 is YFSETQ in the germline V gene. The CDR3 is 14 amino acids. V lost 0 bases and J lost 2, with 9 bases in between. The CDR3: CASSLGGRPYEQYF. DNA for the CDR3: TGCGCCAGCAGCTTGGGCGGGCGTCCCTACGAGCAGTACTTC.

The chain recombines TRBV15 with TRBJ1-5; no firm D call. Trimming left V 5 bases short and J 0 bases short, with 2 bases between. The CDR3 loop spans 12 amino acids. Germline V gene lookup returns CDR1 LNHNV and CDR2 YYDKDF (reference sequence). CDR3 DNA sequence: TGTGCCACCAGCTATAGCAATCAGCCCCAGCATTTT. Its translation: CATSYSNQPQHF.

This chain joins TRBV11-2 and TRBJ1-4; D might be TRBD1 (6 bases). This CDR3 has 15 residues. V lost 3 bases and J lost 0, with 8 bases in between. Per the germline V gene, CDR1 is SGHAT and CDR2 is FQNNGV. The CDR3 sequence is CASSFQGTTNEKLFF. The CDR3 DNA reads as TGTGCCAGCAGCTTTCAGGGGACAACTAATGAAAAACTGTTTTTT.

The J gene is TRBJ1-5, the V gene TRBV29-1; 7 bases are a match to TRBD1. This CDR3 is built from 12 residues. In germline, CDR1 is SQVTM, CDR2 ANQGSEA. Trimming at V came to 4 bases and at J to 11 bases, leaving 8 bases not matched to a gene. The CDR3 here is CSVGDSPFAQHF. The DNA of the CDR3 is TGCAGCGTTGGGGACAGTCCCTTCGCCCAGCATTTT.

This clone was recorded once. The chain carries TRBV6-1 and TRBJ2-5; weak D call: TRBD2 (7 bases). CDR3 length equals 13 residues. CDR1 and CDR2 from the germline V gene are MNHNS and SASEGT. V dropped 8 bases and J dropped 9 bases, with 19 bases sitting between them. CDR3 region: CASDEGGPWAQYF. The CDR3, as DNA: TGTGCCAGCGACGAGGGGGGGCCGTGGGCCCAGTACTTC.

The rearrangement joins TRBV11-3 to TRBJ2-5, with TRBD1 identical over 9 bases. The germline gives CDR1 SGHNT, CDR2 YENEEA. The CDR3 contains 17 residues. V dropped 1 base and J dropped 5; count of bases not matched to a gene: 11. This CDR3 reads CASSLAWGQGSGETQYF. The CDR3 DNA reads TGTGCCAGCAGCTTAGCGTGGGGACAGGGCTCAGGGGAGACCCAGTACTTC.

The chain combines TRBV5-4 with TRBJ1-4; 9 nucleotides agree with TRBD1. The trim removed 5 bases at V and 6 bases at J, leaving 5 bases unmatched. The CDR3 consists of 14 residues. CDR1 and CDR2 from the germline V gene are SGHNT and YYREEE (reference sequence). DNA for the CDR3: TGTGCCAGCAGTTTACAGGGGGCGGATGAAAAACTGTTTTTT. This translates into CASSLQGADEKLFF.

The V gene is TRBV29-1, the J gene TRBJ1-2; possibly TRBD1 for D (5 bases). V lost 4 bases and J 6 bases, leaving 18 bases between the germline ends. Germline V gives CDR1 SQVTM, CDR2 ANQGSEA. The CDR3 is 14 residues long. The chain's CDR3 is CSVGGRLRGHGYTF. For the CDR3, the DNA is TGCAGCGTTGGAGGACGGTTGAGGGGTCATGGCTACACCTTC.

The rearrangement links TRBV5-6 to TRBJ2-5; a possible D gene is TRBD1 (8 bases). The germline V and J ends were trimmed by 5 bases and 4 bases, with 15 bases remaining between them. CDR1 and CDR2 from the germline V gene are SGHDT and YYEEEE. The CDR3 totals 14 residues. The CDR3 spells CASRPQGGPETQYF. The CDR3 DNA follows: TGTGCCAGCAGGCCACAGGGGGGGCCAGAGACCCAGTACTTC.